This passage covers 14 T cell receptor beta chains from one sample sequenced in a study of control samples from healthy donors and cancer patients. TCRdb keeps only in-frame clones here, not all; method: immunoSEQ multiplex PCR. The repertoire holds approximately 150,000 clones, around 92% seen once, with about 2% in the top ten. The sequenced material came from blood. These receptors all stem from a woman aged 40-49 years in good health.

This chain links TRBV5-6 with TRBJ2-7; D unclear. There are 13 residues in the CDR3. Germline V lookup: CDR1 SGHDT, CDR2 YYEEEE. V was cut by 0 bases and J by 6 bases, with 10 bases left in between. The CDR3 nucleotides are TGTGCCAGCAGCTTGGGTGGAGCGATCGAGCAGTACTTC. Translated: CASSLGGAIEQYF.

The CDR3 protein is CASSSGQGPYEQYF. The CDR3 nucleotides are TGTGCCAGCAGCTCAGGACAGGGTCCATACGAGCAGTACTTC. This rearrangement joins TRBV9 to TRBJ2-7; 8 nucleotides match TRBD1. Germline lookup yields CDR1 SGDLS and CDR2 YYNGEE. The CDR3 runs to 14 residues. The V gene end was trimmed by 4 bases and the J gene end by 4 bases; junction bases not matched to a gene: 7.

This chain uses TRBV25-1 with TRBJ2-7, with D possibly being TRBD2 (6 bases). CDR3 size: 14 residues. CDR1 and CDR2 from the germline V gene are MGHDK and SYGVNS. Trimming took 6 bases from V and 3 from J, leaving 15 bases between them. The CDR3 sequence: CASSFSGGIYEQYF. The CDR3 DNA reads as TGTGCCAGCAGCTTCAGTGGCGGGATCTACGAGCAGTACTTC.

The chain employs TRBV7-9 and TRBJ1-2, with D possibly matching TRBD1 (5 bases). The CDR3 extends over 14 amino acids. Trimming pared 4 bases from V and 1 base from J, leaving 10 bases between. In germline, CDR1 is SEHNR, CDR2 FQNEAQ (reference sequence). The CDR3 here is CASSSRQGNYGYTF. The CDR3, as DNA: TGTGCCAGCAGCTCCCGCCAGGGTAACTATGGCTACACCTTC.

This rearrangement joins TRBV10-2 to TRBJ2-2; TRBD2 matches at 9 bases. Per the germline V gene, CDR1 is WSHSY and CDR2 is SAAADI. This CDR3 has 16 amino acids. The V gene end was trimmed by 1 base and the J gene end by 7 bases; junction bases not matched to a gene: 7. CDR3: CASSEWAGGPNGELFF. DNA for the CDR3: TGCGCCAGCAGTGAGTGGGCGGGGGGGCCAAACGGGGAGCTGTTTTTT.

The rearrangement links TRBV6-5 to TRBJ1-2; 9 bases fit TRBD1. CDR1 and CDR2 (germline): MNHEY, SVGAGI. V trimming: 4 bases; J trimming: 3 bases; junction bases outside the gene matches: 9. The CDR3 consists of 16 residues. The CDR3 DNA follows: TGTGCCAGCAGTTTGAACCGGGACAGGGTCGACTATGGCTACACCTTC. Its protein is CASSLNRDRVDYGYTF.

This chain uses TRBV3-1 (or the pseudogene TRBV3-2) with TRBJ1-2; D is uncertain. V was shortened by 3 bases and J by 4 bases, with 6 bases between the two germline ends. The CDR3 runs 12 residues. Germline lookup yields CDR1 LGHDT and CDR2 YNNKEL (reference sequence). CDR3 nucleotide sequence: TGTGCCAGCAGCCAGGGCGCCTATGGCTACACCTTC. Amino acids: CASSQGAYGYTF.

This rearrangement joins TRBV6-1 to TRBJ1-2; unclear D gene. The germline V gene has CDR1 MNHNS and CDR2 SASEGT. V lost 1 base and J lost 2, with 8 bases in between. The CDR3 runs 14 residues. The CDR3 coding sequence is TGTGCCAGCAGTGAAGTAGCCGGAAACTATGGCTACACCTTC. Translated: CASSEVAGNYGYTF.

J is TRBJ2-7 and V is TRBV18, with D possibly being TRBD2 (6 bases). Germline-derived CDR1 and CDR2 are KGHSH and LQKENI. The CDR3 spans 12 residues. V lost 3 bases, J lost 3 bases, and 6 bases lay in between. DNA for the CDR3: TGTGCCAGCTCACCGGGAGGCTACGAGCAGTACTTC. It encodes CASSPGGYEQYF.

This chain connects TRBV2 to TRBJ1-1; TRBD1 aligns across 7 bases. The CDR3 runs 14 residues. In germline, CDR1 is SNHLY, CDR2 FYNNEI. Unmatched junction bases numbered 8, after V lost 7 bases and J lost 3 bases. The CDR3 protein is CASITQGVYTEAFF. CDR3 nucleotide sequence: TGTGCCAGCATCACTCAGGGGGTGTACACTGAAGCTTTCTTT. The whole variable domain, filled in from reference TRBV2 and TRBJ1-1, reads EPEVTQTPSHQVTQMGQEVILRCVPISNHLYFYWYRQILGQKVEFLVSFYNNEISEKSEIFDDQFSVERPDGSNFTLKIRSTKLEDSAMYFCASITQGVYTEAFFGQGTRLTVV.

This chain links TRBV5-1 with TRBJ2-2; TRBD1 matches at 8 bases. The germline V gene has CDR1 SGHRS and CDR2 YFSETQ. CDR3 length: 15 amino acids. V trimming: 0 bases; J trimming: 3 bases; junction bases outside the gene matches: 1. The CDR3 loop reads CASSLGTGHTGELFF. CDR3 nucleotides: TGCGCCAGCAGCTTGGGGACAGGGCACACCGGGGAGCTGTTTTTT.

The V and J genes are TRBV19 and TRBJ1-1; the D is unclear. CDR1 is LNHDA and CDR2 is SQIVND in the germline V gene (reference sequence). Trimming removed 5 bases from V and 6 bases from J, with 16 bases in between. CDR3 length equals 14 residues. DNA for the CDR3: TGTGCCAGTAGTGAGCTAGGCGAGGGTGCTGAAGCTTTCTTT. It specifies CASSELGEGAEAFF.

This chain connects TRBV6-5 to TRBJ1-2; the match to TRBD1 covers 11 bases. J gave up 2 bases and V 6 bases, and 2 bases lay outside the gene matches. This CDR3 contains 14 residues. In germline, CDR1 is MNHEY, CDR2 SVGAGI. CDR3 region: CASRGTGGNYGYTF. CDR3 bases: TGTGCCAGCAGAGGGACAGGGGGGAACTATGGCTACACCTTC.

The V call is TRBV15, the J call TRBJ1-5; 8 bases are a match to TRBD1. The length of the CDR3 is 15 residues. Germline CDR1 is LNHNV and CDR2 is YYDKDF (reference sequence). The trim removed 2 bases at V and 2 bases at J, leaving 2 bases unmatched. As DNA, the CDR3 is TGTGCCACCAGCAGAAGGGGACAGGGCAATCAGCCCCAGCATTTT. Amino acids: CATSRRGQGNQPQHF.